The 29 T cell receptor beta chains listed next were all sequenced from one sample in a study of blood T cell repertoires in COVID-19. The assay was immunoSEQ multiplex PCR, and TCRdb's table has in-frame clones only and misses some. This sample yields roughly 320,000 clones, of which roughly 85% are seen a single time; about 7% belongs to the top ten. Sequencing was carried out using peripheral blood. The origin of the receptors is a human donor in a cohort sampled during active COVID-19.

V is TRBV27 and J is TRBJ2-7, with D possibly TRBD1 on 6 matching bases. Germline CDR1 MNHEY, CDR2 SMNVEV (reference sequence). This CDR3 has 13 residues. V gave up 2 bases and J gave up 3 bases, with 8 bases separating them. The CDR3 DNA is TGTGCCAGCAGTTTACGAGGGGGCTACGAGCAGTACTTC. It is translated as CASSLRGGYEQYF.

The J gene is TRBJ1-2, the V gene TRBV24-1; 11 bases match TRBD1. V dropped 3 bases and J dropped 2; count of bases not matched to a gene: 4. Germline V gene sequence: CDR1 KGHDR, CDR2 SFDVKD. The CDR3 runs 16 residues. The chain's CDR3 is CATSDGRDRGNYGYTF. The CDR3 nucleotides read TGTGCCACCAGTGATGGGCGGGACAGGGGGAACTATGGCTACACCTTC.

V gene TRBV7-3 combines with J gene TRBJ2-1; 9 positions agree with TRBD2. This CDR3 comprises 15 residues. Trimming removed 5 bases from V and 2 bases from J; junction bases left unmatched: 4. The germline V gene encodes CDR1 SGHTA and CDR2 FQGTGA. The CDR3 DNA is TGTGCCAGCAGCCAAGTAGCGGGGGCCTACAATGAGCAGTTCTTC. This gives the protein CASSQVAGAYNEQFF. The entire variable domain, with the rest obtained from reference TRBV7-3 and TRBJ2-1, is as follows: GAGVSQTPSNKVTEKGKYVELRCDPISGHTALYWYRQSLGQGPEFLIYFQGTGAADDSGLPNDRFFAVRPEGSVSTLKIQRTERGDSAVYLCASSQVAGAYNEQFFGPGTRLTVL.

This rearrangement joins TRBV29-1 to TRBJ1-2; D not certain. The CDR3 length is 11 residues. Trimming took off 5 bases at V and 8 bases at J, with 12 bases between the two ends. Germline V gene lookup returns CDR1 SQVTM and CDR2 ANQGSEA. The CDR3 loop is CSVFNYGGYTF. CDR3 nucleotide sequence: TGCAGCGTTTTTAACTATGGCGGCTACACCTTC.

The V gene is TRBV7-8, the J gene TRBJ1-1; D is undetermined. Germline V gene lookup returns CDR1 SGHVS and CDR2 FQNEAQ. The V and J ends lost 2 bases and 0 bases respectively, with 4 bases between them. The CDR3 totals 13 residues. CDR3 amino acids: CASSLSVNTEAFF. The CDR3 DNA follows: TGTGCCAGCAGCTTATCGGTGAACACTGAAGCTTTCTTT.

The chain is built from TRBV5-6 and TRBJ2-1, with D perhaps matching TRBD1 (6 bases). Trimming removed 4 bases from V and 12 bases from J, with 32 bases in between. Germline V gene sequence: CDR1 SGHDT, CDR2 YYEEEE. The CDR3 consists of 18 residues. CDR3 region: CASSAPGRHDGPGVWQFF. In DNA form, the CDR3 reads TGTGCCAGCAGCGCACCGGGCAGGCATGACGGCCCAGGGGTCTGGCAGTTCTTC.

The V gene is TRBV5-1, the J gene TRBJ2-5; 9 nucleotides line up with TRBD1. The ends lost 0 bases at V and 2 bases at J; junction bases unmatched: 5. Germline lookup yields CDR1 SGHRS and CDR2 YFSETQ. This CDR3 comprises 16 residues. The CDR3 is CASSLEGTGRQETQYF. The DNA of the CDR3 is TGCGCCAGCAGCTTGGAGGGGACAGGGAGGCAAGAGACCCAGTACTTC.

CDR3 residues: CASSWSRGMNTEAFF. CDR3 nucleotides: TGTGCCAGCAGCTGGAGCAGGGGGATGAACACTGAAGCTTTCTTT. The chain employs TRBV11-2 and TRBJ1-1; TRBD1 matches at 7 bases. Germline values: CDR1 SGHAT, CDR2 FQNNGV. This CDR3 region has 15 residues. Trimming at V came to 4 bases and at J to 0 bases, leaving 5 bases not matched to a gene.

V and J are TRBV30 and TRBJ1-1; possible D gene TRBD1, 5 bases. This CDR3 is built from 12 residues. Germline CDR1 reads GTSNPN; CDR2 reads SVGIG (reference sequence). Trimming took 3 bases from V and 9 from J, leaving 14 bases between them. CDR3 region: CAWSPQGTKAFF. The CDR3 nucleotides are TGTGCCTGGAGCCCCCAGGGTACTAAAGCTTTCTTT.

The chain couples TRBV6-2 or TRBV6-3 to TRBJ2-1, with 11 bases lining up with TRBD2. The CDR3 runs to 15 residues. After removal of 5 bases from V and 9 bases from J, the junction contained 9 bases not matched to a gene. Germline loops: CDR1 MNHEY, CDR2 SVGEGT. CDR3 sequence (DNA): TGTGCCAGCAGTCCATGGACTAGCGGGCGGAGTGAGCAGTTCTTC. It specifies CASSPWTSGRSEQFF.

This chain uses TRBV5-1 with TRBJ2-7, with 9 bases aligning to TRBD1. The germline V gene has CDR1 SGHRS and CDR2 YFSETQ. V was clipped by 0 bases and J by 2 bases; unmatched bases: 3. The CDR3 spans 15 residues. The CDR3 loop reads CASSLDGTGTYEQYF. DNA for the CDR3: TGCGCCAGCAGCTTGGACGGGACAGGGACCTACGAGCAGTACTTC.

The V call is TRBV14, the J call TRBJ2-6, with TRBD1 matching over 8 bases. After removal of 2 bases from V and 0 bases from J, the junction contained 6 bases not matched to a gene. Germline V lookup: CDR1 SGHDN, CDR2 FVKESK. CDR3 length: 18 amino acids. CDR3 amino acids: CASSQWQGAGSGANVLTF. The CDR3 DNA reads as TGTGCCAGCAGCCAATGGCAGGGGGCTGGCTCTGGGGCCAACGTCCTGACTTTC. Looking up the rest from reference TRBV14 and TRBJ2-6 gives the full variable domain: EAGVTQFPSHSVIEKGQTVTLRCDPISGHDNLYWYRRVMGKEIKFLLHFVKESKQDESGMPNNRFLAERTGGTYSTLKVQPAELEDSGVYFCASSQWQGAGSGANVLTFGAGSRLTVL.

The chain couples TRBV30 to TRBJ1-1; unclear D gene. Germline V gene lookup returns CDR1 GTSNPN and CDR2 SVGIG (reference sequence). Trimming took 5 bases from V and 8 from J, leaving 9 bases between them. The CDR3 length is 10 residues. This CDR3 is CAWFHLEAFF. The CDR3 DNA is TGTGCCTGGTTCCACTTAGAAGCTTTCTTT.

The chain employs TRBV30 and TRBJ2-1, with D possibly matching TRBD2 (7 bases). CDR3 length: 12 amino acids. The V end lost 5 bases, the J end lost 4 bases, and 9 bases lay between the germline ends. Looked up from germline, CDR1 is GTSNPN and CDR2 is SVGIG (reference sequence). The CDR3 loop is CAWGRGYNEQFF. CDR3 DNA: TGTGCCTGGGGGAGGGGGTACAATGAGCAGTTCTTC.

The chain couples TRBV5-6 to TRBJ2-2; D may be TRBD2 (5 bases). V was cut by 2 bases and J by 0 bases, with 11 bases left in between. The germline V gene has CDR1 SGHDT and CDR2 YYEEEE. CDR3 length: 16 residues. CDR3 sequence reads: CASSFGVAPNTGELFF. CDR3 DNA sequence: TGTGCCAGCAGCTTTGGAGTAGCGCCGAACACCGGGGAGCTGTTTTTT.

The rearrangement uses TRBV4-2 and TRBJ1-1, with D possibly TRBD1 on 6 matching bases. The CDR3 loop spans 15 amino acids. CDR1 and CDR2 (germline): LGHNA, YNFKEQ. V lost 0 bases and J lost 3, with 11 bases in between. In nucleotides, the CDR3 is TGTGCCAGCAGCCAAGATGGAGGGGGGGACACTGAAGCTTTCTTT. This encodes CASSQDGGGDTEAFF.

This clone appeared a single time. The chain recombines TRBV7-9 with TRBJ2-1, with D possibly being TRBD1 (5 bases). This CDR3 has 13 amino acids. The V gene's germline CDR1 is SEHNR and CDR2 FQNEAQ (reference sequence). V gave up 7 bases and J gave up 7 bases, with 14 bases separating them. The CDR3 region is CASKGAKGNEQFF. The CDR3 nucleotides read TGTGCCAGCAAAGGGGCGAAGGGGAATGAGCAGTTCTTC.

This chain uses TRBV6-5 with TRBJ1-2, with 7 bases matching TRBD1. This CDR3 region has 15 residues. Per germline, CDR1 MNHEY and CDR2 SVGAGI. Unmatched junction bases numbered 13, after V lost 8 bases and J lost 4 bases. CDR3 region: CASDRAGGNGYGYTF. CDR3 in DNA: TGTGCCAGCGATCGGGCAGGGGGTAACGGCTATGGCTACACCTTC.

CDR3 residues: CASSFGDTQYF. In nucleotides, the CDR3 is TGTGCCAGCAGTTTCGGAGATACGCAGTATTTT. The J gene is TRBJ2-3, the V gene TRBV12-3 or TRBV12-4; D is ambiguous. There are 11 residues in the CDR3. V was clipped by 3 bases and J by 5 bases, with 3 bases between them.

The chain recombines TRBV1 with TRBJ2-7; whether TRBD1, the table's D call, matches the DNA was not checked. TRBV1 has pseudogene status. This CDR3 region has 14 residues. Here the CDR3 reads CTSSQGQKDYEQYF. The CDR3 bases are TGCACCAGCAGCCAGGGACAGAAAGACTACGAGCAGTACTTC.

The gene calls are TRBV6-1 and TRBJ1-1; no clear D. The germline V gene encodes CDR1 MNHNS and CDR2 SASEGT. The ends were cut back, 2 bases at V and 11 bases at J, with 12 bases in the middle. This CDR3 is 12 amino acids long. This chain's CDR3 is CASSEIGEVAFF. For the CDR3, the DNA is TGTGCCAGCAGTGAAATCGGGGAGGTCGCTTTCTTT.

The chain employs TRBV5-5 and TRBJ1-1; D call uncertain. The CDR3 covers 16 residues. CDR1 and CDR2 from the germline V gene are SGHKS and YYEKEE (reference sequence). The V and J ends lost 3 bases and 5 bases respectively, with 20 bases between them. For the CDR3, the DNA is TGTGCCAGCAGCTGCTGGGAAGAGGGTGTGTTTACTGAAGCTTTCTTT. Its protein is CASSCWEEGVFTEAFF.

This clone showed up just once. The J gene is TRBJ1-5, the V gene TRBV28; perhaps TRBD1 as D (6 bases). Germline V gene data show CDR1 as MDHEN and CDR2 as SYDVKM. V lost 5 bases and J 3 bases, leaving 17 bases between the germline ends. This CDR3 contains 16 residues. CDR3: CASSAKRTVFNQPQHF. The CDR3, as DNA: TGTGCCAGCAGTGCAAAACGGACAGTCTTCAATCAGCCCCAGCATTTT.

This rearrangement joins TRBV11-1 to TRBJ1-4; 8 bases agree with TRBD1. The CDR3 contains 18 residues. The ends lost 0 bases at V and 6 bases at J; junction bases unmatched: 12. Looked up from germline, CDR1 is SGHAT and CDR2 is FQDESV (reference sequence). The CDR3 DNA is TGTGCCAGCAGCTTAGCGCTGAAATTCAGGGGGCGGGATGAAAAACTGTTTTTT. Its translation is CASSLALKFRGRDEKLFF. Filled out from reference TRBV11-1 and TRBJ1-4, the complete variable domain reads EAEVAQSPRYKITEKSQAVAFWCDPISGHATLYWYRQILGQGPELLVQFQDESVVDDSQLPKDRFSAERLKGVDSTLKIQPAELGDSAMYLCASSLALKFRGRDEKLFFGSGTQLSVL.

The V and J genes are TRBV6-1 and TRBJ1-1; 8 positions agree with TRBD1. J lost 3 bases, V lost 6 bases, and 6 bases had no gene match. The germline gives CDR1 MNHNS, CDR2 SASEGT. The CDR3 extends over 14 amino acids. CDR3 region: CASRPRQGHTEAFF. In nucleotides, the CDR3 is TGTGCCAGCAGGCCCAGACAGGGGCACACTGAAGCTTTCTTT.

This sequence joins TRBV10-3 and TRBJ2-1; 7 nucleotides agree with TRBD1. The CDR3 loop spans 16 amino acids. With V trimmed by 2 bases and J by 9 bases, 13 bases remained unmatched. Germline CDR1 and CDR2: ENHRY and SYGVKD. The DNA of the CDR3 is TGTGCCATCAGTGAGCCAGGGACAGATACAACCCGTGAGCAGTTCTTC. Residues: CAISEPGTDTTREQFF.

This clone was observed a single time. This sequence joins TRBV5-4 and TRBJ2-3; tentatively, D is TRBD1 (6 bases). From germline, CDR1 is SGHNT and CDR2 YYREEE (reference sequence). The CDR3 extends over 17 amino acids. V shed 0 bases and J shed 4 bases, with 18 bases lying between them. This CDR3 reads CASSLGTTGLQADTQYF. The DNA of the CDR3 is TGTGCCAGCAGCTTGGGGACAACAGGGCTCCAGGCAGATACGCAGTATTTT.

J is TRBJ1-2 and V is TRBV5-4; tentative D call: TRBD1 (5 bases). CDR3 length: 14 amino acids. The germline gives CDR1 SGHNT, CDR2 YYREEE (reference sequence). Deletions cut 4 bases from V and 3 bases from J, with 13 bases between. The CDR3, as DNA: TGTGCCAGCAGCCGGGGACTCAGGGACTATGGCTACACCTTC. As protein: CASSRGLRDYGYTF.

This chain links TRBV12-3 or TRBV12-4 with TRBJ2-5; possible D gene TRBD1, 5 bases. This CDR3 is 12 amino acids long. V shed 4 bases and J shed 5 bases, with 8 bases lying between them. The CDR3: CASSYRRETQYF. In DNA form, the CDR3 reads TGTGCCAGCAGTTACAGGCGGGAGACCCAGTACTTC.